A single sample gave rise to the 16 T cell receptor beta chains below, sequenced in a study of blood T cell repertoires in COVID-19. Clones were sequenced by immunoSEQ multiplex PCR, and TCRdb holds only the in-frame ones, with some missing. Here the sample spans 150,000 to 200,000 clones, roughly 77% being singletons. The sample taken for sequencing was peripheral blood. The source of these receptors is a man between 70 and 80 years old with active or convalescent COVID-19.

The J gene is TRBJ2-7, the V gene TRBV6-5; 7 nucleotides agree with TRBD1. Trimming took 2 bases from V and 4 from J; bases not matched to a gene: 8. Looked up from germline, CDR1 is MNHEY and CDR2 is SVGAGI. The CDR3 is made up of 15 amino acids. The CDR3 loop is CASSYGGQTGYEQYF. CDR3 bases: TGTGCCAGCAGTTACGGGGGACAGACGGGTTACGAGCAGTACTTC.

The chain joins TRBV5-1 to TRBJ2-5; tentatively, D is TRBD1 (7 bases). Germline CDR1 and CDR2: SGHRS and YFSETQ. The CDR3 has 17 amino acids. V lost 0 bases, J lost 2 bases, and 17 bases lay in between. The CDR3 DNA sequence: TGCGCCAGCAGCTTGGGGGTCGGAGGGGGCCCTCAAGAGACCCAGTACTTC. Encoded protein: CASSLGVGGGPQETQYF.

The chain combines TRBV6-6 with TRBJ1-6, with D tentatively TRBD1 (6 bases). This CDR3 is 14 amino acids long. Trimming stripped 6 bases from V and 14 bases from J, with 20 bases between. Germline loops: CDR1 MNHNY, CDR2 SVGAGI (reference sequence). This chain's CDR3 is CASSQQGTMGSLHF. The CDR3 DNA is TGTGCCAGCAGCCAACAGGGCACAATGGGGTCCCTCCACTTT.

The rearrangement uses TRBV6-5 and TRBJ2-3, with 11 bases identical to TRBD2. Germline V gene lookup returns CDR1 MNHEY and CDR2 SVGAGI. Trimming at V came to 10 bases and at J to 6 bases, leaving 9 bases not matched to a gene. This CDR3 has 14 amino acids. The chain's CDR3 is CATTLAGAEDTQYF. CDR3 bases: TGTGCCACTACACTAGCGGGAGCGGAGGATACGCAGTATTTT.

CDR3 DNA sequence: TGTGCCAGCAGCTTCCACAGGGGGGATAATGAAAAACTGTTTTTT. Translating gives CASSFHRGDNEKLFF. The V gene is TRBV5-6, the J gene TRBJ1-4; the match to TRBD1 covers 8 bases. The CDR3 totals 15 residues. With 2 bases clipped from V and 4 bases from J, the junction kept 4 bases outside the gene matches. Germline CDR1 reads SGHDT; CDR2 reads YYEEEE.

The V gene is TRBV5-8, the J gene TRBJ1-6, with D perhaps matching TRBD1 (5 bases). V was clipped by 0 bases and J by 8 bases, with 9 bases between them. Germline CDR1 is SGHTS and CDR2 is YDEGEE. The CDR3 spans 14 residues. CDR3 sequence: CASSLGQGHSPLHF. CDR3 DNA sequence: TGTGCCAGCAGCTTGGGGCAGGGTCATTCACCCCTCCACTTT. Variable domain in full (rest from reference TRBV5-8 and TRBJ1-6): EAGVTQSPTHLIKTRGQQATLRCSPISGHTSVYWYQQALGLGLQFLLWYDEGEERNRGNFPPRFSGRQFPNYSSELNVNALELEDSALYLCASSLGQGHSPLHFGNGTRLTVT.

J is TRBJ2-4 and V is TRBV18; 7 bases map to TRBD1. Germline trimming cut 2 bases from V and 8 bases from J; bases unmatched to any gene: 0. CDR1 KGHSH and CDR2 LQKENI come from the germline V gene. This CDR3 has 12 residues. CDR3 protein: CASSPDRDIQYF. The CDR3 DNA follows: TGTGCCAGCTCACCAGACAGGGACATTCAGTACTTC.

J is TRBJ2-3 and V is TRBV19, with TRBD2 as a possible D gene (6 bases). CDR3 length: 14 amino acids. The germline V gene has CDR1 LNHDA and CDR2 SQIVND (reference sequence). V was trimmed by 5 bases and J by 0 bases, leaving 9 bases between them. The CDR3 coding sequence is TGTGCCAGTAGTGGCGGGGCTAGCACAGATACGCAGTATTTT. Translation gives CASSGGASTDTQYF.

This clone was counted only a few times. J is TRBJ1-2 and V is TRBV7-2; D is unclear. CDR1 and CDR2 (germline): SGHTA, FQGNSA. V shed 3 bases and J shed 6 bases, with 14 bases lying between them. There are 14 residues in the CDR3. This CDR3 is CASSFSENGDGYTF. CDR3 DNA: TGTGCCAGCAGCTTCTCCGAGAACGGGGATGGCTACACCTTC.

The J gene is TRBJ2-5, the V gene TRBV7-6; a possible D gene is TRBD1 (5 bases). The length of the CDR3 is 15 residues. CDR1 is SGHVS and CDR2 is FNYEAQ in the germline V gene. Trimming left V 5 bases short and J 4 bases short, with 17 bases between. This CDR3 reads CASSPSARVGETQYF. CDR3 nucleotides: TGTGCCAGCAGCCCCTCGGCCAGGGTAGGAGAGACCCAGTACTTC.

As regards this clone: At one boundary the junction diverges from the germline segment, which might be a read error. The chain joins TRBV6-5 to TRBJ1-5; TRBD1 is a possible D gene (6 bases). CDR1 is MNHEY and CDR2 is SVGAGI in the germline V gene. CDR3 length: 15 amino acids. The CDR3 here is CASRYYRGGDQPQHF. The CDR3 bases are TGTGCCAGCAGGTACTACCGAGGGGGGGATCAGCCCCAGCATTTT.

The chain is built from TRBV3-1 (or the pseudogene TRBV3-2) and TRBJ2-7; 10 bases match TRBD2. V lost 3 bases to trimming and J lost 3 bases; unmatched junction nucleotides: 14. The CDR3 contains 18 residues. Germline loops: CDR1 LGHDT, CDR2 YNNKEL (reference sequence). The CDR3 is CASSQGGRGASGSYEQYF. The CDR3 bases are TGTGCCAGCAGCCAGGGAGGGCGTGGGGCTAGCGGGAGCTACGAGCAGTACTTC.

CDR3: CSVNVNRGVDTEAFF. In nucleotides, the CDR3 is TGCAGCGTCAATGTAAACCGGGGGGTCGACACTGAAGCTTTCTTT. The V and J genes are TRBV29-1 and TRBJ1-1, with TRBD1 as a possible D gene (5 bases). The CDR3 loop spans 15 amino acids. Trimming removed 6 bases at V and 3 bases at J, with 20 bases between. Germline values: CDR1 SQVTM, CDR2 ANQGSEA.

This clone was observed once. The CDR3 DNA reads as TGCGCCAGCAGCCTCCCCCGGGACAGACCGCATTTTTCCTCTGGGGCCAACGTCCTGACTTTC. Amino acid sequence: CASSLPRDRPHFSSGANVLTF. This rearrangement joins TRBV4-1 to TRBJ2-6, with 7 bases lining up with TRBD1. V dropped 4 bases and J dropped 0; count of bases not matched to a gene: 18. From germline, CDR1 is MGHRA and CDR2 YSYEKL. There are 21 residues in the CDR3.

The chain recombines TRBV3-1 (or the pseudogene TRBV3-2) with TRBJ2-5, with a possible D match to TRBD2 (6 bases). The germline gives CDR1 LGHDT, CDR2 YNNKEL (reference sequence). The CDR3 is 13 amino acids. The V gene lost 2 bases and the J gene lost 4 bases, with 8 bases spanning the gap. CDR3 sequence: CASSQSSVETQYF. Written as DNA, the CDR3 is TGTGCCAGCAGCCAATCTAGCGTAGAGACCCAGTACTTC.

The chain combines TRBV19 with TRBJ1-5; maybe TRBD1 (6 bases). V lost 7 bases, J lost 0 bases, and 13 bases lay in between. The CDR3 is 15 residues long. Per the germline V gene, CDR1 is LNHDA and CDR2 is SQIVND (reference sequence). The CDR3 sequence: CASIQTGGSNQPQHF. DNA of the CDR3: TGTGCCAGTATACAGACAGGAGGTAGCAATCAGCCCCAGCATTTT. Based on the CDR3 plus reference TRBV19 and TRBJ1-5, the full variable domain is DGGITQSPKYLFRKEGQNVTLSCEQNLNHDAMYWYRQDPGQGLRLIYYSQIVNDFQKGDIAEGYSVSREKKESFPLTVTSAQKNPTAFYLCASIQTGGSNQPQHFGDGTRLSIL.